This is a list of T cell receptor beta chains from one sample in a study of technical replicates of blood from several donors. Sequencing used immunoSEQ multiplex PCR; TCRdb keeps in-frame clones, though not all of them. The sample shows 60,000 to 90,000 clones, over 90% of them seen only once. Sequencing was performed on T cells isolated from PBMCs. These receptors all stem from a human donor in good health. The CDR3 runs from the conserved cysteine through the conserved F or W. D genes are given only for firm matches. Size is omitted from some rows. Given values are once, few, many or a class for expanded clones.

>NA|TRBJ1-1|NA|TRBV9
TGTGCCAGCAGCCCAGGGTTGAACACTGAAGCTTTCTTT
CASSPGLNTEAFF
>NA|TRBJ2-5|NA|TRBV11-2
TGTGCCAGCAGCTTGCAGGCTCTAGAGACCCAGTACTTC
CASSLQALETQYF
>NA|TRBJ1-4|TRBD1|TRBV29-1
TGCAGCGCGTCGCTAACGACAGGGCCCGGGTCGCTGTTTTTT
CSASLTTGPGSLFF
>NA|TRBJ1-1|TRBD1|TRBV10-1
TGCGCCAGCAGGGCCGGGACAGGGGGTGATGAAGCTTTCTTT
CASRAGTGGDEAFF
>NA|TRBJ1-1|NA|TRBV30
TGTGCCTGGAGTGTCCTCGGTGCAGGTAGGAACACTGAAGCTTTCTTT
CAWSVLGAGRNTEAFF
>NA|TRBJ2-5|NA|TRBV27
TGTGCCAGCCGACGAGATGCGGGGGCCCAAGAGACCCAGTACTTC
CASRRDAGAQETQYF
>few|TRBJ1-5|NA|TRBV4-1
TGCGCCAGCTCTTTATTACAGGGCAATCAGCCCCAGCATTTT
CASSLLQGNQPQHF
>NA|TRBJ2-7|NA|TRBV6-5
TGTGCCAGCAGTTACTCGGTGGGGCTTGGCTACGAGCAGTACTTC
CASSYSVGLGYEQYF
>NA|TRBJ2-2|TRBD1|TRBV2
TGTGCCAGCATAAGGGGGCGAAACACCGGGGAGCTGTTTTTT
CASIRGRNTGELFF
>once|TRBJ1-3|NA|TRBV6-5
TGTGCCAGCAGCCTCAGGGGAATCGGAAACACCATATATTTT
CASSLRGIGNTIYF
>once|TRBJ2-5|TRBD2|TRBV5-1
TGCGCCAGCAGCTTGGATGGACTAGCGGGGGGCGGTCAAGAGACCCAGTACTTC
CASSLDGLAGGGQETQYF
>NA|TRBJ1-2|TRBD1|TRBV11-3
TGTGCCAGCAGCAGTAACCGGGACAGGTCGTGCTATGGCTACACCTTC
CASSSNRDRSCYGYTF
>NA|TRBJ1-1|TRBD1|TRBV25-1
TGTGCCAGCGGAGTTCCGGGACAGGGGGCGCCGGGCCCTTTCTTT
CASGVPGQGAPGPFF
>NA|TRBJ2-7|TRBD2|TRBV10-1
TGCGCCAGCAGTGGAACAGGACTAGCGGGAGCGTCCAATTCCTACGAGCAGTACTTC
CASSGTGLAGASNSYEQYF
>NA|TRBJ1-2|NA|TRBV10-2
TGCGCCAGCAGTGAAGCCGGGAACGGCTACACCTTC
CASSEAGNGYTF
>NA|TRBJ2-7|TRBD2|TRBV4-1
TGCGCCAGCAGCCACCCCGGAGCGGGAGTCGTCTACGAGCAGTACTTC
CASSHPGAGVVYEQYF
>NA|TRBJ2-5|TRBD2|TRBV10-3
TGTGCCATCAGGACGGGACTAGACCAAGAGACCCAGTACTTC
CAIRTGLDQETQYF
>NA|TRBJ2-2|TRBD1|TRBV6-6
TGTGCCAGCAGTATTCCGGGACAGCACACCGGGGAGCTGTTTTTT
CASSIPGQHTGELFF
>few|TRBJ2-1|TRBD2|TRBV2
TGTGCCAGCAGTGAGGGGACTAGATTGTACTACAATGAGCAGTTCTTC
CASSEGTRLYYNEQFF
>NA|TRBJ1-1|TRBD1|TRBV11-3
TGTGCCAGCAGCCCACGGAACAGGACAGGTGCTAACACTGAAGCTTTCTTT
CASSPRNRTGANTEAFF
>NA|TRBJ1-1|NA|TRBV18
TGTGCCAGCTCACCACCGAGCTTCCAGGCTGAAGCTTTCTTT
CASSPPSFQAEAFF
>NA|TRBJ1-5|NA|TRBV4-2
TGTGCCAGCAGCCTGGGAGGCGCCAGCAATCAGCCCCAGCATTTT
CASSLGGASNQPQHF
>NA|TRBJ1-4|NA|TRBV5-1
TGCGCCAGCAGCCCTATACAGGGCTCCTATGAAAAACTGTTTTTT
CASSPIQGSYEKLFF
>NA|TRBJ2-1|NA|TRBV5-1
TGCGCCAGCAGCGCGGGACTTCACAATGAGCAGTTCTTC
CASSAGLHNEQFF
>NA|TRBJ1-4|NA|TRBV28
TGTGCCAGCAGTTGGCAGGCGTTTGAAAAACTGTTTTTT
CASSWQAFEKLFF
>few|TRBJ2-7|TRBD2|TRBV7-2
TGTGCCAGCAGAAGGGGACTAGCGGACTCCTACGAGCAGTACTTC
CASRRGLADSYEQYF
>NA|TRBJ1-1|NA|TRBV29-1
TGCAGCGTTTCGGGACAACGGGTCCTCACTGAAGCTTTCTTT
CSVSGQRVLTEAFF